This TCR beta chain was captured by sequencing in a study of T-cell reconstitution after alpha-beta-depleted transplantation in children. This clonotype appeared many times. Unique molecular identifiers were incorporated when the TCRbeta library was constructed. Via MiXCR, TCRdb re-called the PCR reads, giving one row per CDR3 protein. Of approximately 83,000 distinct CDR3 sequences listed, roughly an eighth are singletons. The V gene lost 5 bases and the J gene lost 2 bases, with 16 bases spanning the gap. The CDR3 extends over 16 amino acids. Germline V CDR1 and CDR2: MNHEY, SVGAGI. V and J are TRBV6-5 and TRBJ1-5; D is perhaps TRBD1 (5 bases). The sequencing here drew on PBMCs from the stem cell graft donor, taken from the stem cell graft. The receptor was derived from a human donor who donated a stem cell graft to a child with inherited bone marrow failure. CDR3 nucleotide sequence: TGTGCCAGCAGTCCAAGGGACCTTCTAGGCAATCAGCCCCAGCATTTT. Protein product: CASSPRDLLGNQPQHF.